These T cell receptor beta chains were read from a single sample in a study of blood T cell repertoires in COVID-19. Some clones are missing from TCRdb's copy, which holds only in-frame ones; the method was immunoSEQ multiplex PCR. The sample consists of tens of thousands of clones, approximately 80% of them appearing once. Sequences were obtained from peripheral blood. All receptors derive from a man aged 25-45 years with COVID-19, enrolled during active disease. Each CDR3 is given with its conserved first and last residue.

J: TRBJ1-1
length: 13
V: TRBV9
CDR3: CASSWGPDTEAFF

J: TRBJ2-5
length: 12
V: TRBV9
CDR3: CASSVDGETQYF

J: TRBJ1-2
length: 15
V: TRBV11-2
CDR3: CASSLNAGANYGYTF

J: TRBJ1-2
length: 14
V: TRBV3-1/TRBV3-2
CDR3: CASSLARFHYGYTF

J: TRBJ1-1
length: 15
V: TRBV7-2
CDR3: CASSLGRTGGTEAFF

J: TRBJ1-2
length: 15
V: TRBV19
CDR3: CASSWGRGTPYGYTF

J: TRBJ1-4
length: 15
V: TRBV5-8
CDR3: CASSGLTGGFEKLFF

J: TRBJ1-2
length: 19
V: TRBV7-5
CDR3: CARSLVADPGQGANYGYTF

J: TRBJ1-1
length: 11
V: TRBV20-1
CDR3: CSATRNTEAFF

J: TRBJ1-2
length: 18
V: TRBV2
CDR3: CASIFRGGHSSTSYGYTF

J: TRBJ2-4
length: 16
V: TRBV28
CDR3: CASSSLAGGPQNIQYF

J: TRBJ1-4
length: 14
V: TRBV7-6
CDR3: CASSPSGGNEKLFF

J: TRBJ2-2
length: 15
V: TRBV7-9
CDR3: CASSSGTVNTGELFF

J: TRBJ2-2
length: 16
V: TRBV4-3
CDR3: CASSQDPDRTTGELFF

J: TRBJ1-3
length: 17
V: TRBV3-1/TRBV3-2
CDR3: CASSPRDRGFSGNTIYF

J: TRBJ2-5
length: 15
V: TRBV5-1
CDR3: CASSLDVSGGETQYF

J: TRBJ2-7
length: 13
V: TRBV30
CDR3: CAAWLDRYHEQYF

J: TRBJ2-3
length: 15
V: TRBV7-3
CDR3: CASSLLGDGVDTQYF

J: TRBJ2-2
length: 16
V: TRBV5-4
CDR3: CASSGGGAGHTGELFF